What follows are 10 T cell receptor beta chains derived from one specimen sequenced in a study of cytomegalovirus exposure and HLA in healthy donors. The primer mix had 60 Vbeta and 13 Jbeta primers. Repertoires were generated with immunoSEQ multiplex PCR, while TCRdb's copy carries only in-frame clones and drops some. Seen in this sample are about 120,000 clones; the ten most common clones hold more than 1.5%. Sequencing was carried out using PBMCs. The receptors stem from a woman in her 40s in good health and CMV-seropositive.

The rearrangement uses TRBV5-1 and TRBJ2-2; 9 positions match TRBD1. The length of the CDR3 is 14 residues. Per the germline V gene, CDR1 is SGHRS and CDR2 is YFSETQ. V lost 4 bases, J lost 8 bases, and 6 bases stayed unmatched. CDR3 residues: CASSLDRGSGELFF. CDR3 DNA sequence: TGCGCCAGCAGCCTAGACAGGGGGTCAGGGGAGCTGTTTTTT.

The chain is built from TRBV4-3 and TRBJ2-7; D is perhaps TRBD2 (5 bases). The CDR3 covers 13 residues. The germline gives CDR1 LGHNA, CDR2 YSLEER. Trimming cost V 4 bases and J 4 bases, with 11 bases left between them. The DNA of the CDR3 is TGCGCCAGCAGCCTGCGGACTGGGTACGAGCAGTACTTC. This sequence encodes CASSLRTGYEQYF.

This chain uses TRBV9 with TRBJ2-5, with 8 nucleotides matching TRBD1. The trim removed 1 base at V and 2 bases at J, leaving 10 bases unmatched. The germline CDR1 and CDR2 sequences are SGDLS and YYNGEE. The CDR3 is 17 amino acids. In DNA form, the CDR3 reads TGTGCCAGCAGCGTATCGACAGGGGCCGAGTCTCAAGAGACCCAGTACTTC. This gives the protein CASSVSTGAESQETQYF.

The chain recombines TRBV7-2 with TRBJ2-1; 10 bases map to TRBD2. V lost 5 bases to trimming and J lost 10 bases; unmatched junction nucleotides: 5. The CDR3 totals 13 residues. Germline V gene data show CDR1 as SGHTA and CDR2 as FQGNSA. CDR3 amino acids: CASSPQLAGEQFF. CDR3 in DNA: TGTGCCAGCAGCCCGCAACTAGCGGGGGAGCAGTTCTTC.

The genes are TRBV5-4 and TRBJ2-7; 11 bases line up with TRBD2. Germline CDR1 SGHNT, CDR2 YYREEE (reference sequence). V lost 2 bases and J lost 5; bases outside the gene matches: 9. CDR3 length: 16 amino acids. CDR3 protein: CASSFDTSGSFHEQYF. DNA for the CDR3: TGTGCCAGCAGCTTCGATACTAGCGGGAGTTTCCACGAGCAGTACTTC.

The chain recombines TRBV5-5 with TRBJ1-2, with 12 positions matching TRBD1. Germline CDR1 SGHKS, CDR2 YYEKEE (reference sequence). This CDR3 has 16 amino acids. V dropped 4 bases and J dropped 6; count of bases not matched to a gene: 10. CDR3 sequence (DNA): TGTGCCAGCAGCCCGCTGAATCGGGACAGGGGGCATGGCTACACCTTC. Residues: CASSPLNRDRGHGYTF.

The gene calls are TRBV19 and TRBJ2-1, with 12 bases identical to TRBD2. CDR1 and CDR2 (germline): LNHDA, SQIVND (reference sequence). V was clipped by 3 bases and J by 7 bases; unmatched bases: 4. The CDR3 runs 15 residues. Here the CDR3 reads CASSIGLAGGNEQFF. The CDR3 DNA reads as TGTGCCAGTAGTATCGGGCTAGCGGGAGGGAATGAGCAGTTCTTC. Filled out from reference TRBV19 and TRBJ2-1, the complete variable domain reads DGGITQSPKYLFRKEGQNVTLSCEQNLNHDAMYWYRQDPGQGLRLIYYSQIVNDFQKGDIAEGYSVSREKKESFPLTVTSAQKNPTAFYLCASSIGLAGGNEQFFGPGTRLTVL.

This chain connects TRBV10-3 to TRBJ2-3; 10 positions match TRBD2. The junction had 1 base not matched to a gene; V was cut back by 3 bases and J by 4 bases. The V gene's germline CDR1 is ENHRY and CDR2 SYGVKD. The CDR3 is 14 amino acids. Here the CDR3 reads CAISDTSGADTQYF. The CDR3 coding sequence is TGTGCCATCAGTGATACTAGCGGGGCAGATACGCAGTATTTT.

This chain connects TRBV13 to TRBJ1-2, with D unclear. CDR1 PRHDT and CDR2 FYEKMQ come from the germline V gene (reference sequence). CDR3 length: 16 residues. Trimming removed 4 bases at V and 1 base at J, with 16 bases between. The CDR3 DNA reads TGTGCCAGCAGCTCTGGATCAGAATCTAGTAACTATGGCTACACCTTC. Translated, it gives CASSSGSESSNYGYTF.

J is TRBJ2-7 and V is TRBV6-5; no clear D gene. CDR1 and CDR2 from the germline V gene are MNHEY and SVGAGI. The V gene lost 4 bases and the J gene lost 1 base, with 11 bases spanning the gap. This CDR3 is 14 amino acids long. The CDR3 spells CASSSYFVSYEQYF. Written as DNA, the CDR3 is TGTGCCAGCAGTTCTTACTTCGTTTCCTACGAGCAGTACTTC.